A single sample is the source of the 17 T cell receptor beta chains below, sequenced in a study of T-cell reconstitution after alpha-beta-depleted transplantation in children. Using unique molecular identifiers, the investigators prepared the TCRbeta library. TCRdb passed the PCR reads through MiXCR, listing each CDR3 protein once. Among around 960,000 distinct CDR3 sequences listed, 25% to 30% were seen once. The input for sequencing was PBMCs, mostly from graft donor cells, taken 360 days after TCRalphabeta/CD19-depleted stem cell transplant. These receptors were collected from a boy less than two years old who had a stem cell transplant for SCID, so the T cells may come from the graft donor.

The chain recombines TRBV5-1 with TRBJ2-1; 7 bases agree with TRBD1. CDR1 and CDR2 (germline): SGHRS, YFSETQ. The CDR3 totals 16 residues. Losses at the gene ends were 7 bases for V and 2 bases for J; bases not matched to a gene: 12. CDR3 nucleotide sequence: TGCGCCAGCGCCCGGGACAGAGTTCCCCCCTACAATGAGCAGTTCTTC. It yields the protein CASARDRVPPYNEQFF. Combining the CDR3 with reference TRBV5-1 and TRBJ2-1 gives the whole variable domain KAGVTQTPRYLIKTRGQQVTLSCSPISGHRSVSWYQQTPGQGLQFLFEYFSETQRNKGNFPGRFSGRQFSNSRSEMNVSTLELGDSALYLCASARDRVPPYNEQFFGPGTRLTVL.

This clonotype was picked up a small number of times. V is TRBV20-1 and J is TRBJ2-7; 7 nucleotides match TRBD2. With 5 bases clipped from V and 3 bases from J, the junction kept 16 bases outside the gene matches. Germline V gene sequence: CDR1 DFQATT, CDR2 SNEGSKA (reference sequence). CDR3 length: 16 amino acids. The CDR3 region is CSASRERGLVGYEQYF. The CDR3, as DNA: TGCAGTGCTTCTCGGGAGAGAGGACTAGTGGGCTACGAGCAGTACTTC.

The chain carries TRBV20-1 and TRBJ2-5; D is possibly TRBD1 (6 bases). There are 12 residues in the CDR3. The V gene's germline CDR1 is DFQATT and CDR2 SNEGSKA (reference sequence). Deletions cut 0 bases from V and 10 bases from J, with 12 bases between. In DNA form, the CDR3 reads TGCAGTGCTAGAGAGGGGGCGGCGAACCAGTACTTC. This codes for CSAREGAANQYF.

V is TRBV24-1 and J is TRBJ1-3; D may be TRBD1 (5 bases). Trimming left V 8 bases short and J 2 bases short, with 9 bases between. The CDR3 contains 13 residues. Germline V gene lookup returns CDR1 KGHDR and CDR2 SFDVKD. CDR3 amino acids: CATTGTAGNTIYF. In nucleotides, the CDR3 is TGTGCCACCACTGGGACGGCTGGAAACACCATATATTTT.

CDR3 sequence reads: CASQPWGTEVYNEQFF. CDR3 coding DNA: TGTGCCAGCCAGCCGTGGGGGACTGAGGTCTACAATGAGCAGTTCTTC. The chain carries TRBV28 and TRBJ2-1; D perhaps matches TRBD2 (6 bases). CDR1 is MDHEN and CDR2 is SYDVKM in the germline V gene. Trimming took 8 bases from V and 3 from J, leaving 20 bases between them. The CDR3 sequence is 16 residues long.

The chain joins TRBV12-3 or TRBV12-4 to TRBJ1-1; tentative D call: TRBD1 (6 bases). The CDR3 sequence is 13 residues long. V was pared by 10 bases and J by 12 bases, with 24 bases between. In DNA form, the CDR3 reads TGTGCCATCTCCCGGGACATAAATGAGGGGACTTTCTTT. Encoded protein: CAISRDINEGTFF.

This chain joins TRBV6-2 or TRBV6-3 and TRBJ1-1; D ambiguous. V lost 2 bases and J lost 4, with 17 bases in between. CDR3 length equals 16 residues. Looked up from germline, CDR1 is MNHEY and CDR2 is SVGEGT. The CDR3 region is CASSYPSGSGSTEAFF. CDR3 nucleotide sequence: TGTGCCAGCAGTTACCCGTCGGGATCGGGGAGCACTGAAGCTTTCTTT.

CDR3 sequence: CASSGDRGSNEQFF. The DNA of the CDR3 is TGTGCCAGCAGTGGGGACAGGGGTAGCAATGAGCAGTTCTTC. The gene calls are TRBV2 and TRBJ2-1; TRBD1 matches at 10 bases. The CDR3 loop spans 14 amino acids. V trimming: 4 bases; J trimming: 6 bases; junction bases outside the gene matches: 3. Germline V gene lookup returns CDR1 SNHLY and CDR2 FYNNEI. Complete variable domain (other parts from reference TRBV2 and TRBJ2-1): EPEVTQTPSHQVTQMGQEVILRCVPISNHLYFYWYRQILGQKVEFLVSFYNNEISEKSEIFDDQFSVERPDGSNFTLKIRSTKLEDSAMYFCASSGDRGSNEQFFGPGTRLTVL.

This clonotype occurred many times. The J gene is TRBJ2-3, the V gene TRBV20-1; no firm D call. Germline lookup yields CDR1 DFQATT and CDR2 SNEGSKA (reference sequence). This CDR3 contains 13 residues. Between the trimmed V and J ends, which lost 5 bases and 3 bases, there was a span of 12 bases. The CDR3 bases are TGCAGTGCTTCCTTCATCAGTACAGATACGCAGTATTTT. Protein product: CSASFISTDTQYF.

The rearrangement uses TRBV18 and TRBJ2-5, with 7 bases matching TRBD1. V was pared by 1 base and J by 5 bases, with 10 bases of the junction left unmatched. There are 16 residues in the CDR3. CDR1 and CDR2 from the germline V gene are KGHSH and LQKENI. CDR3 sequence (DNA): TGTGCCAGCTCACCACTATCGACAGGGTTGATTGAGACCCAGTACTTC. As protein: CASSPLSTGLIETQYF. Combining the CDR3 with reference TRBV18 and TRBJ2-5 gives the whole variable domain NAGVMQNPRHLVRRRGQEARLRCSPMKGHSHVYWYRQLPEEGLKFMVYLQKENIIDESGMPKERFSAEFPKEGPSILRIQQVVRGDSAAYFCASSPLSTGLIETQYFGPGTRLLVL.

This clonotype was recorded a few times. This chain joins TRBV29-1 and TRBJ1-2; no firm D call. V was cut by 4 bases and J by 8 bases, with 11 bases left in between. The CDR3 has 11 residues. Germline CDR1 reads SQVTM; CDR2 reads ANQGSEA. The CDR3 nucleotides read TGCAGCGTTGGGGTATCGGGCGGCTACACCTTC. It encodes CSVGVSGGYTF.

The chain employs TRBV9 and TRBJ2-1, with D perhaps TRBD1 (6 bases). Germline-derived CDR1 and CDR2 are SGDLS and YYNGEE. The length of the CDR3 is 12 residues. V dropped 6 bases and J dropped 6 bases, with 10 bases sitting between them. The CDR3 DNA reads TGTGCCAGCAACACAGGGCTCAATGAGCAGTTCTTC. Translating gives CASNTGLNEQFF.

The chain has TRBV7-2 and TRBJ1-2; no clear D. V dropped 2 bases and J dropped 2 bases, with 15 bases sitting between them. Germline values: CDR1 SGHTA, CDR2 FQGNSA. This CDR3 spans 16 amino acids. The CDR3 DNA follows: TGTGCCAGCAGCTTATTTATCAGGAGAAGCAACTATGGCTACACCTTC. Encoded protein: CASSLFIRRSNYGYTF.

V gene TRBV29-1 combines with J gene TRBJ2-3; D is undetermined. Trimming left V 2 bases short and J 2 bases short, with 8 bases between. CDR3 length equals 13 residues. Germline V gene sequence: CDR1 SQVTM, CDR2 ANQGSEA. The CDR3 DNA follows: TGCAGCGTTGAATTAAGATTCACAGATACGCAGTATTTT. Amino acid sequence: CSVELRFTDTQYF.

The rearrangement uses TRBV12-3 or TRBV12-4 and TRBJ2-3; possible D gene TRBD2, 6 bases. This CDR3 region has 15 residues. The germline V and J ends were trimmed by 6 bases and 7 bases, with 20 bases remaining between them. The CDR3 here is CASSPSAGARNTQYF. DNA for the CDR3: TGTGCCAGCAGCCCTAGCGCCGGTGCACGGAATACGCAGTATTTT.

This chain connects TRBV11-2 to TRBJ1-1; no reliable D call. Between the trimmed V and J ends, which lost 5 bases and 6 bases, there was a span of 13 bases. This CDR3 is built from 13 residues. Germline CDR1 is SGHAT and CDR2 is FQNNGV. CDR3 DNA sequence: TGTGCCAGCAGCCCCCCTGTAGGGCCTGAAGCTTTCTTT. It encodes CASSPPVGPEAFF.

The genes are TRBV5-5 and TRBJ2-1, with D maybe TRBD1 (5 bases). From germline, CDR1 is SGHKS and CDR2 YYEKEE (reference sequence). The V end was cut by 4 bases, the J end by 4 bases, with 15 bases between. There are 15 residues in the CDR3. The CDR3 is CASSEDKELYNEQFF. Written as DNA, the CDR3 is TGTGCCAGCAGCGAGGACAAGGAACTTTACAATGAGCAGTTCTTC.